The present T cell receptor (beta chain) was sequenced within a study of identical twins. Study-wide points: The study found excess low generation probability among twin-shared out-of-frame alpha sequences. Cord blood beta clonotypes present at high abundance carried fewer insertions; no such pattern appeared in memory repertoires.

TCRdb independently ran MiXCR on the 5' RACE reads; one entry per CDR3 protein. The sample holds 400,000 to 550,000 distinct CDR3 sequences, 13% to 15% seen once. This clonotype was observed a handful of times. Its antigen remains unknown. Unmatched junction bases numbered 13, after V lost 4 bases and J lost 2 bases. The CDR3 runs 19 residues. Germline lookup yields CDR1 SGDLS and CDR2 YYNGEE. Another study also made use of these data, one on yellow fever vaccine responses in identical twins. That paper notes: Twin vaccine T cell responses reportedly seemed partly convergent, partly personalized.

The sequenced sample was CD4+ T cells sorted from blood. V gene TRBV9 combines with J gene TRBJ2-1; 12 nucleotides agree with TRBD2. This TCR derives from a woman under 30 in good health. The CDR3 nucleotides read TGTGCCAGCAGCCCCCGCGCGCCTAGCGGGGGGGTTGCCTACAATGAGCAGTTCTTC. It specifies CASSPRAPSGGVAYNEQFF.